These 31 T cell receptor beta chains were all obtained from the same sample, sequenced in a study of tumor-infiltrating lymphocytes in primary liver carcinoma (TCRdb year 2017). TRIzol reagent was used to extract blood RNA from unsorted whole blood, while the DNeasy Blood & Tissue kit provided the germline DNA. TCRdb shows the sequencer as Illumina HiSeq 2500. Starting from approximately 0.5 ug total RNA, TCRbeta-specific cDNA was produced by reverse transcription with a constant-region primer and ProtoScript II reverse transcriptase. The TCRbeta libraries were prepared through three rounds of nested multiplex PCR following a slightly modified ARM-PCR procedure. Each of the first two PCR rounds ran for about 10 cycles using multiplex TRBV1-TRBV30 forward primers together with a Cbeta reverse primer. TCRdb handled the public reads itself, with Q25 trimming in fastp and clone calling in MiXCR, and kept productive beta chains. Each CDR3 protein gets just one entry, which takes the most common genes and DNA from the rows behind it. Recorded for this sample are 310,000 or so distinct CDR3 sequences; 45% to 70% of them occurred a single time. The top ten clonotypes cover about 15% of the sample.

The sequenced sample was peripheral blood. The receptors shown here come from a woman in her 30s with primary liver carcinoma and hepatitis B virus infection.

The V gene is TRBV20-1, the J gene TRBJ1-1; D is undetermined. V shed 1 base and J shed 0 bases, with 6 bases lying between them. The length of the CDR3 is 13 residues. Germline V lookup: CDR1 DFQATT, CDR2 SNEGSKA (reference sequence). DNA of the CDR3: TGCAGTGCTAGAGGCCAGCTGAACACTGAAGCTTTCTTT. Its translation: CSARGQLNTEAFF.

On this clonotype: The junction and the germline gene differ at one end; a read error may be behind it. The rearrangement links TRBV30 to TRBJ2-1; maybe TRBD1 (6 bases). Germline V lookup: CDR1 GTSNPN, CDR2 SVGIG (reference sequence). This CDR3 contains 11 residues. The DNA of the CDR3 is TGTACCTGGGGAAGGGGGAATGAGCAGTTCTTC. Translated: CTWGRGNEQFF.

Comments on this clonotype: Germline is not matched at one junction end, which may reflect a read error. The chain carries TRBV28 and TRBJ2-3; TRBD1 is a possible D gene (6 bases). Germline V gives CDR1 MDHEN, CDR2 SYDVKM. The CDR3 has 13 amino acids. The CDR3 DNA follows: TGTGCCAGCAGTTCCGGGACAACAGATATGCAGTATTTT. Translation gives CASSSGTTDMQYF.

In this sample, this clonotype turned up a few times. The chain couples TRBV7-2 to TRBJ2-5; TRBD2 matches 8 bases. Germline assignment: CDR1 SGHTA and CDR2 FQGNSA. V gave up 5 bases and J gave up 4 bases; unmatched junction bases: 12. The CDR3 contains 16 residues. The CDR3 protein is CASSGEVAGGPETQYF. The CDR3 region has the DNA TGTGCCAGCAGCGGAGAGGTTGCGGGAGGCCCAGAGACCCAGTACTTC.

In nucleotides, the CDR3 is TGTGCCTGGAGTGCACAAGGGGGCCCTCATGAAGCTTTCTTT. This encodes CAWSAQGGPHEAFF. The V and J genes are TRBV30 and TRBJ1-1; 7 nucleotides line up with TRBD1. The CDR3 has 14 amino acids. Germline values: CDR1 GTSNPN, CDR2 SVGIG (reference sequence). With 1 base clipped from V and 7 bases from J, the junction kept 9 bases outside the gene matches.

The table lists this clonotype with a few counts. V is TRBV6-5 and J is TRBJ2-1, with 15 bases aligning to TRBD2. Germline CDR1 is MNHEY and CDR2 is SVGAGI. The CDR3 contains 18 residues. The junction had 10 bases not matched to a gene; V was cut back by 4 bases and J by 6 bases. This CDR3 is CASSSYGLAGGPINEQFF. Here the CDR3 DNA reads TGTGCCAGCAGTTCCTACGGACTAGCGGGAGGGCCAATCAATGAGCAGTTCTTC.

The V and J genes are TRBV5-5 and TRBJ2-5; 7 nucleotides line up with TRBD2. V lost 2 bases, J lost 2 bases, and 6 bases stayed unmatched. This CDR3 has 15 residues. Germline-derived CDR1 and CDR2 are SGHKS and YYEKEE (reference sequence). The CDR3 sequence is CASSLLEGGQETQYF. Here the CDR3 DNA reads TGTGCCAGCAGCTTATTAGAGGGAGGGCAAGAGACCCAGTACTTC.

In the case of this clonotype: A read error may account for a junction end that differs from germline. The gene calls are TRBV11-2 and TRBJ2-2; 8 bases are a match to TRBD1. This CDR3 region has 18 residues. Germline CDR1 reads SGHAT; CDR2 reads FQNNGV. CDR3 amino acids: CANSLDLVGQGPTGELFF. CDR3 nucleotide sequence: TGTGCCAACAGCTTAGATCTAGTAGGACAGGGTCCCACCGGGGAGCTGTTTTTT.

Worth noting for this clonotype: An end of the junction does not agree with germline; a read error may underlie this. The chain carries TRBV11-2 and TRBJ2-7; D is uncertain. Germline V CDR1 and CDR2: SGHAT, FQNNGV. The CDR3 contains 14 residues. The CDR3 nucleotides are TGTGCCAGGAGCTTACTATCGAGAGAGATGGAGCAGTACTTC. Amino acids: CARSLLSREMEQYF.

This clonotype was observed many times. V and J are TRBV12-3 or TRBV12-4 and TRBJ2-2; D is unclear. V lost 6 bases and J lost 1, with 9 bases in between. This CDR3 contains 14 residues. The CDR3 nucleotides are TGTGCCAGCAGCCTACAGTTGAACACCGGGGAGCTGTTTTTT. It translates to CASSLQLNTGELFF.

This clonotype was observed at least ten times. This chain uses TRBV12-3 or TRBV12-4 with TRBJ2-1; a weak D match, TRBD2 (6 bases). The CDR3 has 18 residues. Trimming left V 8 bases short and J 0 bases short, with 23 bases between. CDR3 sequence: CASSPQYSGRSSYNEQFF. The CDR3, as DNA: TGTGCCAGCTCTCCTCAGTATAGCGGAAGGAGCTCCTACAATGAGCAGTTCTTC.

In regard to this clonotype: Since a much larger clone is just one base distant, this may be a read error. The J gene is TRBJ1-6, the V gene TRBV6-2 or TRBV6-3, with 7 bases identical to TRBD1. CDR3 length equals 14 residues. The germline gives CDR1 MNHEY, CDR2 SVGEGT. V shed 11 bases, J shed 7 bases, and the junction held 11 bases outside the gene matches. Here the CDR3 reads CAGNPTGANSPLHF. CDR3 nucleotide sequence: TGTGCCGGCAACCCTACAGGGGCCAATTCACCCCTCCACTTT.

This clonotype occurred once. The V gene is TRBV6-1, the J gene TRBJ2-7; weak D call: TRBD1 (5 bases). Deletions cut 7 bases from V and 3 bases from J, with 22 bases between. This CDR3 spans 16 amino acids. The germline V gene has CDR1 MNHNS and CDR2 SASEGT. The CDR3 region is CASTEGGAVVNYEQYF. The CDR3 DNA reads TGTGCCAGCACCGAAGGTGGGGCAGTAGTGAACTACGAGCAGTACTTC.

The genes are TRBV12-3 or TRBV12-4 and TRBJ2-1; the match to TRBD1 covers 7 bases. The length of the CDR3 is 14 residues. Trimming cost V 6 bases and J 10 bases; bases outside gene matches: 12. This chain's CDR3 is CASRKRQGLGEQFF. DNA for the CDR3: TGTGCCAGCAGGAAGAGACAGGGATTGGGGGAGCAGTTCTTC.

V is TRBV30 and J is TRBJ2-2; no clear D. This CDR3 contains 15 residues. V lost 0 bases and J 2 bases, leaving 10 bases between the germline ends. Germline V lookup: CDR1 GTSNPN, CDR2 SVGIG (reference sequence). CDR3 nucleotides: TGTGCCTGGAGTGTACGGACCCTCAACACCGGGGAGCTGTTTTTT. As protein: CAWSVRTLNTGELFF.

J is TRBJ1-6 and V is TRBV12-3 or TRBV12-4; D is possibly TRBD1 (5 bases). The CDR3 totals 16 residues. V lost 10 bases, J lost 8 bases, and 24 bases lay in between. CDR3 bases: TGTGCCAACCGTATAGATGGAGCAGGGCGGTATTCACCCCTCCACTTT. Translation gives CANRIDGAGRYSPLHF.

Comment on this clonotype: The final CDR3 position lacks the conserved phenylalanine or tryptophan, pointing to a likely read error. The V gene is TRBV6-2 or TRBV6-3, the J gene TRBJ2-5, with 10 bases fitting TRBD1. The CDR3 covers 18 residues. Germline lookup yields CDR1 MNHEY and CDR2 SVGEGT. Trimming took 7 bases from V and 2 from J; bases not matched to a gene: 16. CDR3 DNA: TGTGCCAGCATTTCCGCCCGGGACAGGGGTTTAGGGCAAGAGACCCAGTACCTC. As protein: CASISARDRGLGQETQYL.

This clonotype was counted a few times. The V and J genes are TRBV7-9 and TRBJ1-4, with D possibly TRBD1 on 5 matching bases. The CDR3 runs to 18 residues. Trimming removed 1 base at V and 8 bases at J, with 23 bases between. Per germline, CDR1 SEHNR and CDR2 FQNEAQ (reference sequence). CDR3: CASSLVAGLGRAGEKLFF. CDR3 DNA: TGTGCCAGCAGCTTAGTGGCGGGACTCGGCAGGGCAGGAGAAAAACTGTTTTTT.

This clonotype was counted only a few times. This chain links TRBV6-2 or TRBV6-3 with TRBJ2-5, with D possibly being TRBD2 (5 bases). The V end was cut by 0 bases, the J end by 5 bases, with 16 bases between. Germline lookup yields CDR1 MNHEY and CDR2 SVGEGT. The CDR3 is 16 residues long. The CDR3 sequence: CASSYSREGGRETQYF. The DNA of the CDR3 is TGTGCCAGCAGTTACTCCCGAGAGGGCGGCCGGGAGACCCAGTACTTC.

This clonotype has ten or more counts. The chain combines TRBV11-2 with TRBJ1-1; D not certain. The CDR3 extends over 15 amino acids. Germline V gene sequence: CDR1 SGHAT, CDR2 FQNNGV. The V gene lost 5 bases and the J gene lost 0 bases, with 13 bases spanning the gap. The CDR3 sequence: CASSATTLMNTEAFF. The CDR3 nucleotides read TGTGCCAGCAGCGCCACGACACTAATGAACACTGAAGCTTTCTTT.

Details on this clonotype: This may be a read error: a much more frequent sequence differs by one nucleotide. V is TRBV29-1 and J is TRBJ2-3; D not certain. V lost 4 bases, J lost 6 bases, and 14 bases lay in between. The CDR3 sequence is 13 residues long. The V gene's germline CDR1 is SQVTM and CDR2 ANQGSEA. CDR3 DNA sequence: TGCAGCGTTGGTCCCGGAAACCAGGATACGCAGTATTTT. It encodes CSVGPGNQDTQYF.

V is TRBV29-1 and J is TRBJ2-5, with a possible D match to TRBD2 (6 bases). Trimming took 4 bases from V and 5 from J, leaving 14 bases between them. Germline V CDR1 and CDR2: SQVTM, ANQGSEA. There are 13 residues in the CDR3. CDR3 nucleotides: TGCAGCGTTGGGTTCGGCGGGACGGAGACCCAGTACTTC. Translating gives CSVGFGGTETQYF.

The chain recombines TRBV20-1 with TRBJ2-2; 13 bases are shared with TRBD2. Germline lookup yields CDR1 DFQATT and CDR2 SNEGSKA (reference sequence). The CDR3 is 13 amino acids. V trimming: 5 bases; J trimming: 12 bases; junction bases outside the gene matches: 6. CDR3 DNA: TGCAGTGCTTGGACTAGCGGGAGTGGGAAGCTGTTTTTT. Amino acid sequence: CSAWTSGSGKLFF.

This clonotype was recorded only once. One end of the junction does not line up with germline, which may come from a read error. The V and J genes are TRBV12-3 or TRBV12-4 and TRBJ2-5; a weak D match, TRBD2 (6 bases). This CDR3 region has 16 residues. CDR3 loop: CVSSHPPGALGETQYF. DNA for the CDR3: TGTGTCAGCAGCCATCCCCCGGGAGCGCTCGGGGAGACCCAGTACTTC.

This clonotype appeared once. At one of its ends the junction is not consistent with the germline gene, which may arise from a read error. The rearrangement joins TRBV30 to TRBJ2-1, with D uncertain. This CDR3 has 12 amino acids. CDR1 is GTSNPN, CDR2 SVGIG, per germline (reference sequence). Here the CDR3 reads CDLEGLGNEQFF. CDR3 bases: TGCGATCTGGAAGGTTTAGGGAATGAGCAGTTCTTC.

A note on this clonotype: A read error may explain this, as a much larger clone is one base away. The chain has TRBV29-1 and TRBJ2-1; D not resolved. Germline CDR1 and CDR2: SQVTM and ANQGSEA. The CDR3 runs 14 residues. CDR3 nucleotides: TGCAGCGCACGAGACCGACCCATATACAGTGAGCAGTTCTTC. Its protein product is CSARDRPIYSEQFF.

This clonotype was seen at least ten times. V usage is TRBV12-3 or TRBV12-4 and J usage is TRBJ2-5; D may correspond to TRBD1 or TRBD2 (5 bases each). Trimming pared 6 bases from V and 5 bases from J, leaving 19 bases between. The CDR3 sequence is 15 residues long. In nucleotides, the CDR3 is TGTGCCAGCAGCCCCGGGACCAACCTAAGGGAGACCCAGTACTTC. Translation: CASSPGTNLRETQYF.

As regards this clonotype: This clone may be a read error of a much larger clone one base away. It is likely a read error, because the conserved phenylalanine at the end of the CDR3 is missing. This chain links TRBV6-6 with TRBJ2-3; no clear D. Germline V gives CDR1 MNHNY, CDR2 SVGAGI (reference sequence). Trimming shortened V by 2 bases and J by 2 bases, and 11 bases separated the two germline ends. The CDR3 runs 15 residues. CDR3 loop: CASSYAGQVTDTQYL. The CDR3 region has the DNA TGTGCCAGCAGTTACGCCGGCCAGGTCACAGATACGCAGTATTTG.

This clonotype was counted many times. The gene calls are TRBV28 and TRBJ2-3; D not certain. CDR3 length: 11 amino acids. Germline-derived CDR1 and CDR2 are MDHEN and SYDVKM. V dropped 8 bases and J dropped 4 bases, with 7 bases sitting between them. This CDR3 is CASGWADTQYF. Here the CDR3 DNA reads TGTGCCAGCGGCTGGGCAGATACGCAGTATTTT.

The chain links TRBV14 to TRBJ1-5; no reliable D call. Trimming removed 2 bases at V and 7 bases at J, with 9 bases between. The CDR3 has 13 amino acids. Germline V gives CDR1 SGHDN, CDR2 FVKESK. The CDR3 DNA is TGTGCCAGCAGCCAAAGCGCGGAGCAGCCCCAGCATTTT. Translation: CASSQSAEQPQHF.

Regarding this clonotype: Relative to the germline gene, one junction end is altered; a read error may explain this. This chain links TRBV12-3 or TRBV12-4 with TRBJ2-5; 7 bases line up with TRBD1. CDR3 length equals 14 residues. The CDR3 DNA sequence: TGTGCCACCAGTTTTCGACAGGGCGGGGAGACCCAGTACTTC. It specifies CATSFRQGGETQYF.